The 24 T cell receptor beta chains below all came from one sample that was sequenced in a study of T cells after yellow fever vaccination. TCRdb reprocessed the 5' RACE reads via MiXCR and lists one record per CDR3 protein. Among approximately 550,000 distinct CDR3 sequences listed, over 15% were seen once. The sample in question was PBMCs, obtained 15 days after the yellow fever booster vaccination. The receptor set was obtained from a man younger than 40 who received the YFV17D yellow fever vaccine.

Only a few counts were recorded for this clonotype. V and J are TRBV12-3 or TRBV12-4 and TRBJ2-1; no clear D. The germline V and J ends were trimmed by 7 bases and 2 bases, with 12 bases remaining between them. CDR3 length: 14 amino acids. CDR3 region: CASKFGTTYNEQFF. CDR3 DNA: TGTGCCAGCAAATTCGGTACAACCTACAATGAGCAGTTCTTC.

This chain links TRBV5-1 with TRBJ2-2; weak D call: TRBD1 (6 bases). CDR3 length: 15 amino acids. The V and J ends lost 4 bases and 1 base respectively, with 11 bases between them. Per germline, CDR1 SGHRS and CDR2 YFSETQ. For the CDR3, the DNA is TGCGCCAGCAGCGGGCAGGGACAGAACACCGGGGAGCTGTTTTTT. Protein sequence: CASSGQGQNTGELFF.

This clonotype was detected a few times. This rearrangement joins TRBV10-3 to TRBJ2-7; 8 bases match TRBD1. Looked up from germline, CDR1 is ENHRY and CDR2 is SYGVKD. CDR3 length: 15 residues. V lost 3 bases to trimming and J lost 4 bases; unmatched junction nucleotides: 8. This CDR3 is CAISDRDRGQYEQYF. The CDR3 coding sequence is TGTGCCATCAGTGACCGAGACAGGGGTCAGTACGAGCAGTACTTC.

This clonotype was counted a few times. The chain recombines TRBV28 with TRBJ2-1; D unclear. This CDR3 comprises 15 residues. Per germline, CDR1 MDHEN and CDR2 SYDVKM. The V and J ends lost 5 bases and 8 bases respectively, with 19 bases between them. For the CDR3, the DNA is TGTGCCAGCAGTAGGCGTGGGGTAGGCGGTTATGAGCAGTTCTTC. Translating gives CASSRRGVGGYEQFF.

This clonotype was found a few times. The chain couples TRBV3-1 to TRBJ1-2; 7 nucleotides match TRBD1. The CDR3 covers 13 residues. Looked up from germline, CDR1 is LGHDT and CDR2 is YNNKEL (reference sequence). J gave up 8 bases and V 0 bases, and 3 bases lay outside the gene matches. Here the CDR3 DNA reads TGTGCCAGCAGCCAAGAGACAGGGTACGGCTACACCTTC. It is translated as CASSQETGYGYTF. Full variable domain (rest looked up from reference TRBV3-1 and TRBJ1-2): DTAVSQTPKYLVTQMGNDKSIKCEQNLGHDTMYWYKQDSKKFLKIMFSYNNKELIINETVPNRFSPKSPDKAHLNLHINSLELGDSAVYFCASSQETGYGYTFGSGTRLTVV.

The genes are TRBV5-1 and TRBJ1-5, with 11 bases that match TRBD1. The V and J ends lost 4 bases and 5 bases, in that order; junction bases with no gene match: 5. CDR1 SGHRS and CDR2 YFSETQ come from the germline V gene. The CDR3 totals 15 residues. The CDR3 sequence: CASSPLGQGDQPQHF. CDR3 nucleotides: TGCGCCAGCAGCCCCCTGGGACAGGGGGATCAGCCCCAGCATTTT.

The CDR3 protein is CASSRGASGDYNEQFF. The DNA for the CDR3 is TGTGCCAGCAGCCGGGGGGCTAGCGGAGATTACAATGAGCAGTTCTTC. This chain links TRBV7-2 with TRBJ2-1, with a weak D call TRBD2 (7 bases). Germline V CDR1 and CDR2: SGHTA, FQGNSA. Deletions cut 5 bases from V and 4 bases from J, with 18 bases between. The CDR3 is made up of 16 amino acids.

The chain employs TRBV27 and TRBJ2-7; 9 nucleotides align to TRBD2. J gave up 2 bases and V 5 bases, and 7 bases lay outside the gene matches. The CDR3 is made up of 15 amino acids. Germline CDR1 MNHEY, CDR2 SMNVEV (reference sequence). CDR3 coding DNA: TGTGCCAGCAGTCCGAGACTAGCGGTGGCCTACGAGCAGTACTTC. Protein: CASSPRLAVAYEQYF.

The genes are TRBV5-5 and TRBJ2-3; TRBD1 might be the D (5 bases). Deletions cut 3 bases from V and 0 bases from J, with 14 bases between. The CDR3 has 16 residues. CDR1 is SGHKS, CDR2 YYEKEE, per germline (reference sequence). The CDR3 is CASSWGKSVSTDTQYF. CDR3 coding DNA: TGTGCCAGCAGCTGGGGCAAGTCAGTGAGCACAGATACGCAGTATTTT. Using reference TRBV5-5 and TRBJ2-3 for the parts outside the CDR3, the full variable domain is DAGVTQSPTHLIKTRGQQVTLRCSPISGHKSVSWYQQVLGQGPQFIFQYYEKEERGRGNFPDRFSARQFPNYSSELNVNALLLGDSALYLCASSWGKSVSTDTQYFGPGTRLTVL.

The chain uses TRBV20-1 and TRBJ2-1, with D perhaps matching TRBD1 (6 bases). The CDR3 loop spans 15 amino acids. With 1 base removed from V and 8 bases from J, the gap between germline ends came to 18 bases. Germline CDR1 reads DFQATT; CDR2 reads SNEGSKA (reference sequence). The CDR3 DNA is TGCAGTGCTAGAGCTCTGTCAGGGGCGCGTTATGAGCAGTTCTTC. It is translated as CSARALSGARYEQFF.

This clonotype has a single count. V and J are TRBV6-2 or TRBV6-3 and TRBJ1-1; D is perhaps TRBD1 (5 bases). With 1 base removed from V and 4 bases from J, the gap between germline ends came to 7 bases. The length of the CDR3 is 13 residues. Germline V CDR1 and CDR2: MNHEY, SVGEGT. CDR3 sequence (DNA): TGTGCCAGCAGTTACTTCAGGGCCACTGAAGCTTTCTTT. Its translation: CASSYFRATEAFF.

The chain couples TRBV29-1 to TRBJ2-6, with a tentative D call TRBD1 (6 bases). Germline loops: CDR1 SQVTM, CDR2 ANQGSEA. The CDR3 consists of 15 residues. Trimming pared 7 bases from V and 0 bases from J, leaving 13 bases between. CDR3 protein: CSAEGGSSGANVLTF. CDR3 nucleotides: TGCAGCGCCGAAGGGGGAAGCTCTGGGGCCAACGTCCTGACTTTC.

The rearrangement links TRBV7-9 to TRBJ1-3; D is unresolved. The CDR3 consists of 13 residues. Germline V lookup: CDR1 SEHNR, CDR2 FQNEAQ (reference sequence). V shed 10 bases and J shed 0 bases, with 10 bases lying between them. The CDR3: CATPPSSGNTIYF. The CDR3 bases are TGTGCCACCCCCCCTAGCTCTGGAAACACCATATATTTT. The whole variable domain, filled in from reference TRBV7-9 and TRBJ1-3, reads DTGVSQNPRHKITKRGQNVTFRCDPISEHNRLYWYRQTLGQGPEFLTYFQNEAQLEKSRLLSDRFSAERPKGSFSTLEIQRTEQGDSAMYLCATPPSSGNTIYFGEGSWLTVV.

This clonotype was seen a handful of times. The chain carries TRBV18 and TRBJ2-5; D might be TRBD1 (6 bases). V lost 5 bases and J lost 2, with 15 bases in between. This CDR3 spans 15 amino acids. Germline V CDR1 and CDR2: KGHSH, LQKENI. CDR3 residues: CASSDTGTTQETQYF. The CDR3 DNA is TGTGCCAGCTCAGACACCGGGACAACTCAAGAGACCCAGTACTTC.

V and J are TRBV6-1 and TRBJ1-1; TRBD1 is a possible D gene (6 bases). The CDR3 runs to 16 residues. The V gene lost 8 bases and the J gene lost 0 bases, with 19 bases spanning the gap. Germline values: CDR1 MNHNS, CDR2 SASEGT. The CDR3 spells CASFRGEGHLNTEAFF. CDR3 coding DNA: TGTGCCAGCTTCCGCGGGGAGGGACACCTGAACACTGAAGCTTTCTTT.

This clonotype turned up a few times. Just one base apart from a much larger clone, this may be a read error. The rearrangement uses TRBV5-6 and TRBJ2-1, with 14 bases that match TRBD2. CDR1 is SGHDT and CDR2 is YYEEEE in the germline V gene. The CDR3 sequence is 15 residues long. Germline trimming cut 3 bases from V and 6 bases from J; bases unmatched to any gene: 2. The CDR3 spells CASSWGLAGVNEQFF. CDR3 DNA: TGTGCCAGCAGCTGGGGACTAGCGGGAGTCAATGAGCAGTTCTTC.

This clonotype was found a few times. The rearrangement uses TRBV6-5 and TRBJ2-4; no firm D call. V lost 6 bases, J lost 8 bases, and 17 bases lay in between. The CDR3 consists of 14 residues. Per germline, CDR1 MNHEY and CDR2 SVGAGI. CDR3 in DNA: TGTGCCAGCAGCCGTCAGGCGAGTGTGCACATTCAGTACTTC. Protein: CASSRQASVHIQYF.

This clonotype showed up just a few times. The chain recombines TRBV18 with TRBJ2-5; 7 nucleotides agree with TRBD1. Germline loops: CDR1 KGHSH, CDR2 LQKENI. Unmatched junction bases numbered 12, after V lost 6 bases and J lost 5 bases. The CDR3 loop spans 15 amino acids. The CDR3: CASSHDRVIVETQYF. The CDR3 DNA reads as TGTGCCAGCTCCCATGACAGGGTGATTGTGGAGACCCAGTACTTC.

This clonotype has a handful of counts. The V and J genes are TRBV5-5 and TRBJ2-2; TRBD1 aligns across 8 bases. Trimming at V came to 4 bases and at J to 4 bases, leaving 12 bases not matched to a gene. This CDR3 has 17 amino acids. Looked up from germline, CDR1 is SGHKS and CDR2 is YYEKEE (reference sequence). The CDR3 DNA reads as TGTGCCAGCAGCCATCCACCGACAGGGGCGTCCACCGGGGAGCTGTTTTTT. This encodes CASSHPPTGASTGELFF.

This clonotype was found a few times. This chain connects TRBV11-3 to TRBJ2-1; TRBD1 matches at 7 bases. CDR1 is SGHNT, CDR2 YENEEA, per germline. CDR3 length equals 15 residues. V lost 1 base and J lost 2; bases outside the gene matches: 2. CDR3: CASSLGGQTYNEQFF. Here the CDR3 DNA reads TGTGCCAGCAGCTTAGGGGGACAGACCTACAATGAGCAGTTCTTC.

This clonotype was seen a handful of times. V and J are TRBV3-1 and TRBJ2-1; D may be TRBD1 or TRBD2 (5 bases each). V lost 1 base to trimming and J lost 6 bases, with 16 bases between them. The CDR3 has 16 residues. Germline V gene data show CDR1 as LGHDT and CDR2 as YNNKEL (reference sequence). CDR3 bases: TGTGCCAGCAGCCAAGCAACTGGATGGGGGTCCAATGAGCAGTTCTTC. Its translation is CASSQATGWGSNEQFF.

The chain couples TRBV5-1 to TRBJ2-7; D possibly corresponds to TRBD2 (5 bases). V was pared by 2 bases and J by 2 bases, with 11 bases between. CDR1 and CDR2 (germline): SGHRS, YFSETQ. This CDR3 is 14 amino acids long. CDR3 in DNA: TGCGCCAGCAGCTTAGGACTTTCGGCCTACGAGCAGTACTTC. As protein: CASSLGLSAYEQYF.

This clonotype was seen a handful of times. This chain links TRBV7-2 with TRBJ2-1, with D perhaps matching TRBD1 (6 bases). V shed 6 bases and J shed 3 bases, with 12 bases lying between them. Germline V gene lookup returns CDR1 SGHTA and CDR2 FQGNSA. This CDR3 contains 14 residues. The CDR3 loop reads CASSATGHYNEQFF. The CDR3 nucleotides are TGTGCCAGCAGTGCGACGGGACACTACAATGAGCAGTTCTTC.

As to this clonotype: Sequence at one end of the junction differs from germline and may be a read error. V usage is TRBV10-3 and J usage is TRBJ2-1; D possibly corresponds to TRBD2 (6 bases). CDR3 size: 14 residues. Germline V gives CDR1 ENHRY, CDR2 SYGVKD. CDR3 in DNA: TGTGCCATCAGTGCCGGGGACTCCCACAATGAGCAGTTCTTC. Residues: CAISAGDSHNEQFF.